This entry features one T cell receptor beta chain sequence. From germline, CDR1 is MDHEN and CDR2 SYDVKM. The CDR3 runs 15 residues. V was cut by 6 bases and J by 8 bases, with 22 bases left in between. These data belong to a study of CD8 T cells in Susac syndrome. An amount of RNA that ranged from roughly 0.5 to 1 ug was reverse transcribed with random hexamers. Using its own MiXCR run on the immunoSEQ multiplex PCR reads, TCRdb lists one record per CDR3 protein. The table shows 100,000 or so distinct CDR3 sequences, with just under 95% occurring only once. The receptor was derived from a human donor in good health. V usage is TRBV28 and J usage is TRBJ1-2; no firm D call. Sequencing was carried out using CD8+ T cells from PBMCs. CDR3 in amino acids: CASRAPRRPGEGYTF. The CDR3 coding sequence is TGTGCCAGCAGGGCTCCCCGCAGGCCGGGTGAAGGCTACACCTTC.